Below are 21 T cell receptor beta chains sequenced from a single sample in a study of blood T cell repertoires in COVID-19. Some clones are missing from TCRdb's copy, which holds only in-frame ones; the method was immunoSEQ multiplex PCR. The sample lists roughly 28,000 clones; roughly 89% were seen once. The sequenced sample was peripheral blood. The receptors shown here come from a human donor with acute or convalescent COVID-19. The donor label of this sample is uncertain.

The V call is TRBV4-1, the J call TRBJ2-5; D may be TRBD1 (6 bases). The CDR3 runs 14 residues. Trimming removed 4 bases from V and 4 bases from J, with 13 bases in between. Germline-derived CDR1 and CDR2 are MGHRA and YSYEKL. The CDR3 nucleotides read TGCGCCAGCAGCCCTGGACAGTTAAGAGAGACCCAGTACTTC. Translation: CASSPGQLRETQYF.

The chain combines TRBV29-1 with TRBJ2-7; D possibly corresponds to TRBD2 (6 bases). V was pared by 0 bases and J by 0 bases, with 15 bases between. Germline CDR1 and CDR2: SQVTM and ANQGSEA. This CDR3 has 16 amino acids. The chain's CDR3 is CSVEDREAGSSYEQYF. CDR3 in DNA: TGCAGCGTTGAAGATCGGGAAGCGGGCAGCTCCTACGAGCAGTACTTC.

The chain couples TRBV6-2 or TRBV6-3 to TRBJ2-2; 9 bases fit TRBD2. The CDR3 loop spans 18 amino acids. CDR1 and CDR2 from the germline V gene are MNHEY and SVGEGT. The J segment lost 4 bases and the V segment lost 0 bases, leaving 9 bases of the junction unmatched. This CDR3 is CASSYSPKSGGLTGELFF. CDR3 nucleotide sequence: TGTGCCAGCAGTTACTCGCCGAAAAGCGGGGGGCTCACCGGGGAGCTGTTTTTT.

This chain connects TRBV19 to TRBJ2-7; 7 nucleotides agree with TRBD2. Germline V gene data show CDR1 as LNHDA and CDR2 as SQIVND (reference sequence). Trimming cost V 5 bases and J 2 bases; bases outside gene matches: 9. CDR3 size: 15 residues. The CDR3 nucleotides are TGTGCCAGTAGTCCACCCGGGACTAATGCCTACGAGCAGTACTTC. Amino acid sequence: CASSPPGTNAYEQYF.

This chain uses TRBV9 with TRBJ1-4; D is uncertain. This CDR3 is built from 15 residues. The germline V gene has CDR1 SGDLS and CDR2 YYNGEE. The V end lost 4 bases, the J end lost 0 bases, and 10 bases lay between the germline ends. For the CDR3, the DNA is TGTGCCAGCAGCTTTTCTTTTGCAACTAATGAAAAACTGTTTTTT. Protein sequence: CASSFSFATNEKLFF.

The chain uses TRBV25-1 and TRBJ1-6, with 9 bases matching TRBD1. Germline assignment: CDR1 MGHDK and CDR2 SYGVNS. V lost 4 bases, J lost 11 bases, and 9 bases stayed unmatched. The CDR3 totals 15 residues. DNA of the CDR3: TGTGCCAGCAGTGGGTGGACAGGGGACGTTGCACCCCTCCACTTT. The encoded protein is CASSGWTGDVAPLHF.

The chain has TRBV6-1 and TRBJ1-1; 8 nucleotides align to TRBD1. V lost 6 bases and J lost 4; bases outside the gene matches: 4. This CDR3 has 13 residues. Germline lookup yields CDR1 MNHNS and CDR2 SASEGT. The CDR3 nucleotides read TGTGCCAGCAGCATGGACAGGGCCACTGAAGCTTTCTTT. This encodes CASSMDRATEAFF.

The CDR3 protein is CASSASQGRNEKLFF. DNA of the CDR3: TGTGCCAGCAGTGCGTCACAGGGGCGGAATGAAAAACTGTTTTTT. The rearrangement uses TRBV28 and TRBJ1-4, with 7 bases identical to TRBD1. The CDR3 is 15 amino acids. CDR1 is MDHEN and CDR2 is SYDVKM in the germline V gene. V shed 5 bases, J shed 5 bases, and the junction held 8 bases outside the gene matches.

This chain joins TRBV5-1 and TRBJ1-2; TRBD1 aligns across 10 bases. Germline V gene data show CDR1 as SGHRS and CDR2 as YFSETQ. J lost 4 bases, V lost 3 bases, and 12 bases had no gene match. The length of the CDR3 is 17 residues. CDR3 in DNA: TGCGCCAGCAGCTCGGTGGGGACAGGGGAAGGGGGCTATGGCTACACCTTC. Its translation: CASSSVGTGEGGYGYTF.

This CDR3 is CASSQDRARRGIQYF. CDR3 nucleotide sequence: TGTGCCAGCAGCCAAGATCGAGCTAGAAGGGGGATTCAGTACTTC. The genes are TRBV14 and TRBJ2-4; tentatively, D is TRBD1 (6 bases). Germline V lookup: CDR1 SGHDN, CDR2 FVKESK. The CDR3 is 15 amino acids. V dropped 0 bases and J dropped 10 bases, with 16 bases sitting between them.

Relative to its sample, this clone is medium-sized. V is TRBV3-1 (or the pseudogene TRBV3-2) and J is TRBJ2-7; the D gene is possibly TRBD2 (6 bases). V was shortened by 4 bases and J by 6 bases, with 16 bases between the two germline ends. CDR1 is LGHDT, CDR2 YNNKEL, per germline (reference sequence). The length of the CDR3 is 14 residues. The CDR3 nucleotides read TGTGCCAGCAGCCGACCGGGACTGATGGGCGAGCAGTACTTC. Translating gives CASSRPGLMGEQYF.

The rearrangement links TRBV9 to TRBJ2-3; possibly TRBD2 for D (6 bases). The CDR3 sequence is 15 residues long. Per germline, CDR1 SGDLS and CDR2 YYNGEE. V gave up 3 bases and J gave up 5 bases, with 16 bases separating them. Here the CDR3 reads CASSAQLAVGDTQYF. CDR3 DNA: TGTGCCAGCAGCGCCCAATTAGCGGTGGGAGATACGCAGTATTTT.

The chain carries TRBV30 and TRBJ1-6, with a weak D call TRBD1 (5 bases). V lost 4 bases and J 8 bases, leaving 18 bases between the germline ends. Germline V CDR1 and CDR2: GTSNPN, SVGIG (reference sequence). CDR3 length: 15 amino acids. This CDR3 is CAWTSLRGLDSPLHF. CDR3 nucleotide sequence: TGTGCCTGGACCTCACTAAGGGGCTTGGATTCACCCCTCCACTTT. Using reference TRBV30 and TRBJ1-6 for the parts outside the CDR3, the full variable domain is SQTIHQWPATLVQPVGSPLSLECTVEGTSNPNLYWYRQAAGRGLQLLFYSVGIGQISSEVPQNLSASRPQDRQFILSSKKLLLSDSGFYLCAWTSLRGLDSPLHFGNGTRLTVT.

The chain links TRBV11-2 to TRBJ2-5, with TRBD2 identical over 9 bases. Germline V gene sequence: CDR1 SGHAT, CDR2 FQNNGV. This CDR3 region has 16 residues. Trimming cost V 5 bases and J 5 bases; bases outside gene matches: 12. The CDR3 spells CASSLGGAGGWETQYF. CDR3 nucleotides: TGTGCCAGCAGCCTTGGGGGAGCGGGGGGATGGGAGACCCAGTACTTC.

This rearrangement joins TRBV3-1 (or the pseudogene TRBV3-2) to TRBJ2-5; 8 positions match TRBD2. Germline V gene sequence: CDR1 LGHDT, CDR2 YNNKEL (reference sequence). V gave up 2 bases and J gave up 7 bases; unmatched junction bases: 6. The CDR3 is 14 amino acids. CDR3: CASSQRGGPGTQYF. Written as DNA, the CDR3 is TGTGCCAGCAGCCAACGCGGGGGGCCCGGGACCCAGTACTTC.

J is TRBJ2-3 and V is TRBV19, with 8 bases matching TRBD2. The ends lost 1 base at V and 7 bases at J; junction bases unmatched: 13. Per germline, CDR1 LNHDA and CDR2 SQIVND (reference sequence). The CDR3 runs 17 residues. In DNA form, the CDR3 reads TGTGCCAGTAGTATAGCGGGAGGGCGGGGGGCCTCCTATACGCAGTATTTT. As protein: CASSIAGGRGASYTQYF.

This sequence joins TRBV19 and TRBJ2-7; tentatively, D is TRBD1 (6 bases). CDR1 is LNHDA and CDR2 is SQIVND in the germline V gene (reference sequence). CDR3 length: 13 amino acids. The ends were cut back, 4 bases at V and 6 bases at J, with 13 bases in the middle. CDR3 loop: CASSKQGVGEQYF. The CDR3 DNA follows: TGTGCCAGTAGTAAACAGGGAGTAGGCGAGCAGTACTTC.

This sequence joins TRBV5-5 and TRBJ2-2; 8 bases agree with TRBD1. From germline, CDR1 is SGHKS and CDR2 YYEKEE (reference sequence). CDR3 length: 16 residues. V shed 3 bases, J shed 7 bases, and the junction held 11 bases outside the gene matches. The chain's CDR3 is CASSSGGQGAIGELFF. The CDR3 bases are TGTGCCAGCAGCTCGGGCGGGCAGGGGGCTATCGGGGAGCTGTTTTTT.

This rearrangement joins TRBV5-8 to TRBJ2-3, with 8 bases that match TRBD2. The CDR3 has 14 amino acids. The V segment lost 2 bases and the J segment 4 bases; nucleotides outside the gene matches: 3. The germline gives CDR1 SGHTS, CDR2 YDEGEE. CDR3 amino acids: CASSLAGAADTQYF. CDR3 sequence (DNA): TGTGCCAGCAGCTTAGCGGGAGCGGCAGATACGCAGTATTTT.

The gene calls are TRBV5-1 and TRBJ2-1; 7 bases align to TRBD2. The trim removed 2 bases at V and 6 bases at J, leaving 8 bases unmatched. There are 15 residues in the CDR3. Germline values: CDR1 SGHRS, CDR2 YFSETQ. The CDR3 region has the DNA TGCGCCAGCAGCTTTTTAGCGGGTAGTCTCAATGAGCAGTTCTTC. Translation: CASSFLAGSLNEQFF.

This chain uses TRBV27 with TRBJ2-3, with TRBD2 as a possible D gene (6 bases). Trimming took 3 bases from V and 7 from J, leaving 23 bases between them. This CDR3 is 17 amino acids long. The V gene's germline CDR1 is MNHEY and CDR2 SMNVEV (reference sequence). The CDR3 region has the DNA TGTGCCAGCAGTTTTGGATATAGGGTGGCGGGATCACATACGCAGTATTTT. This gives the protein CASSFGYRVAGSHTQYF.